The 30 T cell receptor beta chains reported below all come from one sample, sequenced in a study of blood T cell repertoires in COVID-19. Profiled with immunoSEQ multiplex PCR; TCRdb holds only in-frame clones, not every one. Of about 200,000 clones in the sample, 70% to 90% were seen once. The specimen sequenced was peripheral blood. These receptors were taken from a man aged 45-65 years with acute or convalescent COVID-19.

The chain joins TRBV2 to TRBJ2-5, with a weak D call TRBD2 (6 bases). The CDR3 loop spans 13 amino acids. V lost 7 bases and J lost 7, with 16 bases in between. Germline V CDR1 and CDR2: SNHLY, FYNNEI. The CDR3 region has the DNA TGTGCCAGCATCGGGGTTGCCGGGGGGACCCAGTACTTC. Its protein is CASIGVAGGTQYF.

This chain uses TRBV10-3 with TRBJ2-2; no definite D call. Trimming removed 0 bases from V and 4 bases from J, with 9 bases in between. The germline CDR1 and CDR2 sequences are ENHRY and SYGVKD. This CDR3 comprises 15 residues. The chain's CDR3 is CAISESKTFTGELFF. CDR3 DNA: TGTGCCATCAGTGAGTCAAAGACATTCACCGGGGAGCTGTTTTTT.

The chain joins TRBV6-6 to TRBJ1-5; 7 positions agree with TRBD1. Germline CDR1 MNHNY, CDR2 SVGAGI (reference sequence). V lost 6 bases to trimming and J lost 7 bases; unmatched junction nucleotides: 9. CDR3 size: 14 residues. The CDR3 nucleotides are TGTGCCAGCAGCCGACAGGGAGGTGCACAGCCCCAGCATTTT. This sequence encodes CASSRQGGAQPQHF.

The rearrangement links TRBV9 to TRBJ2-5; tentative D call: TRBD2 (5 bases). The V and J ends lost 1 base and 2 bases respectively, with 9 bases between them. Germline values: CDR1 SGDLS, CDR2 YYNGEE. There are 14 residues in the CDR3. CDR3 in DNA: TGTGCCAGCAGCGTACTTCCGGGACAAGAGACCCAGTACTTC. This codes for CASSVLPGQETQYF.

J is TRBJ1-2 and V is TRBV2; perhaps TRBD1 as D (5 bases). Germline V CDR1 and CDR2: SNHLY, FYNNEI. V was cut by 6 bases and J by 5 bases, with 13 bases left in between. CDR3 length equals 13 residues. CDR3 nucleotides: TGTGCCAGCAGCACCAATCGGGGGTATGGCTACACCTTC. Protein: CASSTNRGYGYTF. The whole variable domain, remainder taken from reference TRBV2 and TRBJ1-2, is EPEVTQTPSHQVTQMGQEVILRCVPISNHLYFYWYRQILGQKVEFLVSFYNNEISEKSEIFDDQFSVERPDGSNFTLKIRSTKLEDSAMYFCASSTNRGYGYTFGSGTRLTVV.

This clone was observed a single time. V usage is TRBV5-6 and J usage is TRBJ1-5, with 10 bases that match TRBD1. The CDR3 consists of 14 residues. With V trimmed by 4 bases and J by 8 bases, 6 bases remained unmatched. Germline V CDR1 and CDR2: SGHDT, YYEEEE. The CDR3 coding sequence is TGTGCCAGCAGCAAGGGACAGGGGTTTAAGCCCCAGCATTTT. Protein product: CASSKGQGFKPQHF.

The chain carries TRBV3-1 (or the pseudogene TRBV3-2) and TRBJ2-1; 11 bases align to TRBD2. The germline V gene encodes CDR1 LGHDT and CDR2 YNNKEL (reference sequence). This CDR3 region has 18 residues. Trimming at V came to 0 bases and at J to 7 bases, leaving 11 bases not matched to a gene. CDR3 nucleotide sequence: TGTGCCAGCAGCCAAGATAGGGCTAGCGGGGGGCGTCGTAATGAGCAGTTCTTC. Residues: CASSQDRASGGRRNEQFF.

CDR3 nucleotide sequence: TGTGCCAGCAGCTTAGGTGGAGGGGACACTGAAGCTTTCTTT. Translating gives CASSLGGGDTEAFF. The chain links TRBV11-2 to TRBJ1-1; perhaps TRBD1 as D (5 bases). Trimming removed 1 base from V and 3 bases from J, with 9 bases in between. The CDR3 has 14 residues. Germline CDR1 SGHAT, CDR2 FQNNGV.

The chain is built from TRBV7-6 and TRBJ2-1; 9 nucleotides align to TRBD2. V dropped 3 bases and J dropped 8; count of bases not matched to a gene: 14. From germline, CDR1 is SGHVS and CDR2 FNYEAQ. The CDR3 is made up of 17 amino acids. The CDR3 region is CASSFGLWRGGKDEQFF. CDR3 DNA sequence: TGTGCCAGCAGCTTCGGTTTGTGGCGGGGGGGCAAAGATGAGCAGTTCTTC.

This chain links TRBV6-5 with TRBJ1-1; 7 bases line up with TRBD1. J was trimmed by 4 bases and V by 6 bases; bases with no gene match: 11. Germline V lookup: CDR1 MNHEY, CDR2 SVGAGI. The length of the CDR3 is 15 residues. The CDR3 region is CASSPRARDSTEAFF. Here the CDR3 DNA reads TGTGCCAGCAGCCCCAGAGCCCGGGACAGCACTGAAGCTTTCTTT.

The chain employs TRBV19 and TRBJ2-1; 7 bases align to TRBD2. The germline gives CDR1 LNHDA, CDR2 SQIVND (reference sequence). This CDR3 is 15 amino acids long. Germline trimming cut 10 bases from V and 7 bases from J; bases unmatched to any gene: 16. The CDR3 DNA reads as TGTGCCACCTACACAGGCCGTGAGGGAGGGAATGAGCAGTTCTTC. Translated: CATYTGREGGNEQFF.

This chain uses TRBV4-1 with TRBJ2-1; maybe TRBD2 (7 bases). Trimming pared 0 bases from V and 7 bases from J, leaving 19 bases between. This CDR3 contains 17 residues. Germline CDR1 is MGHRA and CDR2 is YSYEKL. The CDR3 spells CASSQDRGGGHPNEQFF. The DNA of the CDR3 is TGCGCCAGCAGCCAAGATCGAGGGGGGGGTCATCCAAATGAGCAGTTCTTC.

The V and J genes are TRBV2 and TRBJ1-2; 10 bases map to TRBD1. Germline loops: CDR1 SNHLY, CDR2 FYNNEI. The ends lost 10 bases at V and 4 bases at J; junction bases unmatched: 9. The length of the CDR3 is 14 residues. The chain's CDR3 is CANALGQGLYGYTF. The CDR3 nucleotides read TGTGCCAACGCGCTGGGACAGGGGCTCTATGGCTACACCTTC.

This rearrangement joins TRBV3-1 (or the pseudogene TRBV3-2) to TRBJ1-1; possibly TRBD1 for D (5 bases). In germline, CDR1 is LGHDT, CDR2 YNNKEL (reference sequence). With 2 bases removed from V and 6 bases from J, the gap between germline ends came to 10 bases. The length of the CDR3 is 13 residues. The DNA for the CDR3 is TGTGCCAGCAGCCAACAAACGACAGCTGAAGCTTTCTTT. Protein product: CASSQQTTAEAFF.

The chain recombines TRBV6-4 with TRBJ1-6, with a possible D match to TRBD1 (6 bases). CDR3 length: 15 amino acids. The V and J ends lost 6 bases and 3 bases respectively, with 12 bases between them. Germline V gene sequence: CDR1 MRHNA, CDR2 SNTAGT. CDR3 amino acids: CASSERTDYNSPLHF. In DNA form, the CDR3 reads TGTGCCAGCAGCGAGAGGACAGACTATAATTCACCCCTCCACTTT.

The DNA of the CDR3 is TGCGCCAGCAGCACCGGACAGGGAGGATGGAATGGCTACACCTTC. It encodes CASSTGQGGWNGYTF. This chain joins TRBV5-1 and TRBJ1-2; the match to TRBD1 covers 8 bases. The V and J ends lost 4 bases and 6 bases, in that order; junction bases with no gene match: 11. The CDR3 is made up of 15 amino acids. CDR1 is SGHRS and CDR2 is YFSETQ in the germline V gene.

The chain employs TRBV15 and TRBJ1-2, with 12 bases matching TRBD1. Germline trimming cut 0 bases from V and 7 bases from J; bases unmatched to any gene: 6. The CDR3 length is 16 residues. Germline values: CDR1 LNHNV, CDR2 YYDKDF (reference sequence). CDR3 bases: TGTGCCACCAGCAGAGATCAGGGACAGGGGGCTGCTGGCTACACCTTC. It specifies CATSRDQGQGAAGYTF.

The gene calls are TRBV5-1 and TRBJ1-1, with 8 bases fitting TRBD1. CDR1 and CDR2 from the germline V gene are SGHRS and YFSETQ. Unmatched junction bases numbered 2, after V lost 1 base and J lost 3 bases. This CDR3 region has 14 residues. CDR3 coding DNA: TGCGCCAGCAGCTTGCACAGGGGGGACACTGAAGCTTTCTTT. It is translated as CASSLHRGDTEAFF.

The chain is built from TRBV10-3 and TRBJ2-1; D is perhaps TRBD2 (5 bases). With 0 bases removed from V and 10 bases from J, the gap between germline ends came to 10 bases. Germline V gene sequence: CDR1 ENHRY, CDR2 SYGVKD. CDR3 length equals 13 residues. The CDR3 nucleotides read TGTGCCATCAGTGAGTCGATCGGGGAAGAGCAGTTCTTC. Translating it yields CAISESIGEEQFF.

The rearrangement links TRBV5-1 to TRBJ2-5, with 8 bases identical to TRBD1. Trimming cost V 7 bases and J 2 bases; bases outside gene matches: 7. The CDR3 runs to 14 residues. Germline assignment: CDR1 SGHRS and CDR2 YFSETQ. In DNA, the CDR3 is TGCGCCAGCGGAGGACAGGGTCGGCAAGAGACCCAGTACTTC. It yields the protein CASGGQGRQETQYF.

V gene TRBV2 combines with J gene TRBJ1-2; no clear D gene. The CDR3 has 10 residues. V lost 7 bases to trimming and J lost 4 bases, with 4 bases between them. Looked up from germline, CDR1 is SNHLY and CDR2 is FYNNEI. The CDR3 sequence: CASKSYGYTF. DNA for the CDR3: TGTGCCAGCAAGAGCTATGGCTACACCTTC. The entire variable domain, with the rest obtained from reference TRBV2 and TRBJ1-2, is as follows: EPEVTQTPSHQVTQMGQEVILRCVPISNHLYFYWYRQILGQKVEFLVSFYNNEISEKSEIFDDQFSVERPDGSNFTLKIRSTKLEDSAMYFCASKSYGYTFGSGTRLTVV.

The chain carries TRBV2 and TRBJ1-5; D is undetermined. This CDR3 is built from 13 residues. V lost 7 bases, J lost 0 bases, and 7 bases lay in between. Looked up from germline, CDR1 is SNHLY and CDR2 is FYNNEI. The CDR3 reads CASKFYSNQPQHF. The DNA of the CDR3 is TGTGCCAGCAAATTTTATAGCAATCAGCCCCAGCATTTT.

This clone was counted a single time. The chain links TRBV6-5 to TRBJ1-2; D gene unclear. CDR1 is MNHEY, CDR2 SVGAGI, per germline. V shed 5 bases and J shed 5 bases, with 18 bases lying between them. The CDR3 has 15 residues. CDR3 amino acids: CASSPRGGGLYGYTF. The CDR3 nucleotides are TGTGCCAGCAGTCCCCGGGGAGGCGGGTTATATGGCTACACCTTC.

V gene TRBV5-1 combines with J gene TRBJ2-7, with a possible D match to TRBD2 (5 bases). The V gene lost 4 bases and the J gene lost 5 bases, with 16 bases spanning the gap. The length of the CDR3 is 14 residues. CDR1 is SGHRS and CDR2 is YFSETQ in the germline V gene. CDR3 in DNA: TGCGCCAGCAGCAGCCATCGGGGTGAGGACGAGCAGTACTTC. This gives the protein CASSSHRGEDEQYF.

The CDR3 is CASSIGGSNEKLFF. The CDR3 coding sequence is TGTGCCAGTAGTATAGGGGGCTCTAATGAAAAACTGTTTTTT. V usage is TRBV19 and J usage is TRBJ1-4, with D possibly matching TRBD1 (5 bases). CDR1 is LNHDA and CDR2 is SQIVND in the germline V gene (reference sequence). The V gene lost 1 base and the J gene lost 3 bases, with 6 bases spanning the gap. This CDR3 spans 14 amino acids.

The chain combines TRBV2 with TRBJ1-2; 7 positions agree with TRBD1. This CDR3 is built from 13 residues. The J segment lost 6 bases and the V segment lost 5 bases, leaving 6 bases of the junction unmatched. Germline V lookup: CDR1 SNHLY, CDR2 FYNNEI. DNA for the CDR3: TGTGCCAGCAGTTGGGACAGAAGGAATGGCTACACCTTC. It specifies CASSWDRRNGYTF.

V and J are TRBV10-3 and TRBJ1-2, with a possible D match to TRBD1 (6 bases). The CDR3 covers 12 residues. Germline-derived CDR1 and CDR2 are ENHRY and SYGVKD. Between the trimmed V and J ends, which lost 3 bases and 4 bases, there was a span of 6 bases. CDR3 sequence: CAISEQGYGYTF. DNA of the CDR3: TGTGCCATCAGTGAACAGGGCTATGGCTACACCTTC.

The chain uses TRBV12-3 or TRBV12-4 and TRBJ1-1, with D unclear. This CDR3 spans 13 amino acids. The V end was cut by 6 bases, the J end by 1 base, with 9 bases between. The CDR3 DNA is TGTGCCAGCAGGCTTCGGGGGAACACTGAAGCTTTCTTT. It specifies CASRLRGNTEAFF.

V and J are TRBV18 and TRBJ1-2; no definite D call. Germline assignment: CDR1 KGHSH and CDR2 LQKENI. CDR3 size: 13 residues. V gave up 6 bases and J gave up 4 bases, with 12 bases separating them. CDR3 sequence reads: CASSPDTSYGYTF. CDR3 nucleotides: TGTGCCAGCTCCCCCGACACGAGCTATGGCTACACCTTC.

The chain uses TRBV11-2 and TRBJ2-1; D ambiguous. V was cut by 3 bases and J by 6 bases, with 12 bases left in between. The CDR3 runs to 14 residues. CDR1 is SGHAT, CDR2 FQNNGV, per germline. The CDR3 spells CASSFSYLINEQFF. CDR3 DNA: TGTGCCAGCAGCTTCAGTTACCTTATCAATGAGCAGTTCTTC.